These 30 T cell receptor beta chains were sequenced from one sample in a study of blood T cell repertoires in COVID-19. Only in-frame clones appear in the TCRdb table, and some are missing; sequencing was by immunoSEQ multiplex PCR. This table has some 700,000 clones, 80% to 90% appearing once. Material: peripheral blood. The source is a woman under 30 with acute or convalescent COVID-19.

Only a few counts were recorded for this clone. The V call is TRBV6-2 or TRBV6-3, the J call TRBJ1-2; no definite D call. CDR3 size: 13 residues. CDR1 MNHEY and CDR2 SVGEGT come from the germline V gene. V was shortened by 8 bases and J by 6 bases, with 16 bases between the two germline ends. The CDR3 protein is CASRRWLMDGYTF. The CDR3 DNA is TGTGCCAGCCGCCGGTGGCTTATGGATGGCTACACCTTC.

The chain uses TRBV10-2 and TRBJ2-7; 8 bases match TRBD2. CDR1 is WSHSY, CDR2 SAAADI, per germline. The length of the CDR3 is 14 residues. J lost 0 bases, V lost 5 bases, and 3 bases had no gene match. The CDR3 DNA reads as TGCGCCAGCAGTCGCGGGGGGTCCTCCTACGAGCAGTACTTC. It yields the protein CASSRGGSSYEQYF.

The chain recombines TRBV18 with TRBJ1-2; no reliable D call. The V end lost 2 bases, the J end lost 4 bases, and 14 bases lay between the germline ends. Germline V lookup: CDR1 KGHSH, CDR2 LQKENI. The CDR3 is 15 amino acids. CDR3 bases: TGTGCCAGCTCACCAAGGAACGGGATGGGCTATGGCTACACCTTC. Its translation is CASSPRNGMGYGYTF.

The chain has TRBV6-4 and TRBJ1-5; D uncertain. Germline assignment: CDR1 MRHNA and CDR2 SNTAGT. This CDR3 comprises 13 residues. The ends were cut back, 0 bases at V and 6 bases at J, with 6 bases in the middle. CDR3 loop: CASSDSPGQPQHF. CDR3 bases: TGTGCCAGCAGTGACTCCCCGGGTCAGCCCCAGCATTTT.

This chain uses TRBV6-5 with TRBJ1-2; D uncertain. CDR1 is MNHEY and CDR2 is SVGAGI in the germline V gene. The CDR3 runs to 13 residues. Trimming shortened V by 0 bases and J by 3 bases, and 5 bases separated the two germline ends. As DNA, the CDR3 is TGTGCCAGCAGTTACTCAACGGACTATGGCTACACCTTC. This codes for CASSYSTDYGYTF.

This sequence joins TRBV3-1 (or the pseudogene TRBV3-2) and TRBJ2-3; perhaps TRBD2 as D (7 bases). This CDR3 is 15 amino acids long. V gave up 5 bases and J gave up 1 base, with 13 bases separating them. Germline V gene sequence: CDR1 LGHDT, CDR2 YNNKEL (reference sequence). In DNA form, the CDR3 reads TGTGCCAGCAGCACGCGGGGGCCAGGCACAGATACGCAGTATTTT. It codes for CASSTRGPGTDTQYF.

Note on this clone: This same CDR3 is encoded by further DNA sequences in the sample. The chain recombines TRBV6-5 with TRBJ2-7; D unclear. The CDR3 sequence is 14 residues long. V lost 0 bases, J lost 2 bases, and 8 bases lay in between. Germline V gene lookup returns CDR1 MNHEY and CDR2 SVGAGI. In DNA form, the CDR3 reads TGTGCCAGCAGTTACTCGGAAGGAGCCTACGAGCAGTACTTC. As protein: CASSYSEGAYEQYF.

The chain employs TRBV6-6 and TRBJ1-1, with D possibly being TRBD1 (6 bases). The CDR3 has 16 residues. Trimming removed 2 bases from V and 4 bases from J, with 17 bases in between. Germline V gene lookup returns CDR1 MNHNY and CDR2 SVGAGI (reference sequence). CDR3 region: CASSYPPGAVGTEAFF. CDR3 coding DNA: TGTGCCAGCAGTTACCCCCCAGGGGCGGTTGGCACTGAAGCTTTCTTT.

Points on this clone: Other nucleotide sequences in the sample specify the same CDR3. This chain links TRBV5-5 with TRBJ1-2; 11 nucleotides agree with TRBD1. The CDR3 covers 15 residues. Per germline, CDR1 SGHKS and CDR2 YYEKEE (reference sequence). V shed 0 bases, J shed 4 bases, and the junction held 2 bases outside the gene matches. CDR3 coding DNA: TGTGCCAGCAGCTTGGAGGACAGGGGGCTCTATGGCTACACCTTC. It specifies CASSLEDRGLYGYTF.

The chain recombines TRBV13 with TRBJ1-2, with D tentatively TRBD1 (5 bases). CDR1 PRHDT and CDR2 FYEKMQ come from the germline V gene (reference sequence). The V gene lost 3 bases and the J gene lost 3 bases, with 20 bases spanning the gap. The CDR3 totals 17 residues. The CDR3 sequence: CASSFTSIGDIDYGYTF. As DNA, the CDR3 is TGTGCCAGCAGCTTTACCTCGATAGGGGATATCGACTATGGCTACACCTTC. Full variable domain (outside the CDR3, taken from reference TRBV13 and TRBJ1-2): AAGVIQSPRHLIKEKRETATLKCYPIPRHDTVYWYQQGPGQDPQFLISFYEKMQSDKGSIPDRFSAQQFSDYHSELNMSSLELGDSALYFCASSFTSIGDIDYGYTFGSGTRLTVV.

The chain links TRBV9 to TRBJ1-5; D is possibly TRBD1 (5 bases). CDR1 is SGDLS and CDR2 is YYNGEE in the germline V gene. The CDR3 spans 14 residues. The ends were cut back, 6 bases at V and 1 base at J, with 11 bases in the middle. The CDR3 DNA is TGTGCCAGCAACGCAGGGAACAGCAATCAGCCCCAGCATTTT. Amino acid sequence: CASNAGNSNQPQHF.

This clone was seen once. The chain has TRBV29-1 and TRBJ1-1; D is undetermined. The CDR3 consists of 8 residues. Trimming took off 7 bases at V and 9 bases at J, with 6 bases between the two ends. The germline gives CDR1 SQVTM, CDR2 ANQGSEA. The CDR3 loop is CSGYQAFF. CDR3 coding DNA: TGCAGCGGCTACCAAGCTTTCTTT.

This chain links TRBV9 with TRBJ1-1; no definite D call. Germline-derived CDR1 and CDR2 are SGDLS and YYNGEE. There are 13 residues in the CDR3. Between the trimmed V and J ends, which lost 3 bases and 1 base, there was a span of 7 bases. As DNA, the CDR3 is TGTGCCAGCAGCGCCGTCGGGAACACTGAAGCTTTCTTT. Protein sequence: CASSAVGNTEAFF.

The V gene is TRBV5-4, the J gene TRBJ2-3, with TRBD1 as a possible D gene (5 bases). V was pared by 7 bases and J by 2 bases, with 20 bases between. CDR1 is SGHNT and CDR2 is YYREEE in the germline V gene (reference sequence). The CDR3 is 16 residues long. CDR3 bases: TGTGCCAGCCATGGGTCAGGGCTACGAAACACAGATACGCAGTATTTT. Translated: CASHGSGLRNTDTQYF.

The chain joins TRBV11-2 to TRBJ1-4; 7 bases line up with TRBD1. Germline CDR1 reads SGHAT; CDR2 reads FQNNGV. The length of the CDR3 is 19 residues. V was clipped by 0 bases and J by 2 bases; unmatched bases: 12. The CDR3 nucleotides read TGTGCCAGCAGCTTAGACGGACGACAGGGTTTTGTGACTAATGAAAAACTGTTTTTT. Its protein product is CASSLDGRQGFVTNEKLFF.

The chain links TRBV7-9 to TRBJ1-1, with a weak D call TRBD1 (5 bases). This CDR3 spans 11 amino acids. The V end was cut by 8 bases, the J end by 6 bases, with 10 bases between. Per the germline V gene, CDR1 is SEHNR and CDR2 is FQNEAQ (reference sequence). CDR3 nucleotides: TGTGCCAGCGACAGAGTGTCTGAAGCTTTCTTT. Protein sequence: CASDRVSEAFF.

The V call is TRBV19, the J call TRBJ1-6; D might be TRBD1 (5 bases). V was trimmed by 7 bases and J by 9 bases, leaving 19 bases between them. This CDR3 has 15 amino acids. Per the germline V gene, CDR1 is LNHDA and CDR2 is SQIVND (reference sequence). This CDR3 reads CASTDRSGGSSPLHF. CDR3 bases: TGTGCCAGTACCGATAGATCCGGGGGGAGTTCACCCCTCCACTTT.

The rearrangement uses TRBV7-6 and TRBJ1-2; 10 bases map to TRBD1. J was trimmed by 8 bases and V by 3 bases; bases with no gene match: 9. Germline lookup yields CDR1 SGHVS and CDR2 FNYEAQ. The CDR3 is 15 amino acids. The chain's CDR3 is CASSFRDRGLGGYTF. The CDR3 DNA is TGTGCCAGCAGCTTCAGGGACAGGGGTTTAGGAGGCTACACCTTC.

The chain combines TRBV11-1 with TRBJ2-7; the D gene is possibly TRBD1 (6 bases). The germline V gene has CDR1 SGHAT and CDR2 FQDESV (reference sequence). V was clipped by 3 bases and J by 2 bases, with 14 bases between them. This CDR3 is 15 amino acids long. Here the CDR3 DNA reads TGTGCCAGCAGCTTTTTTTCGGGACACCCCTACGAGCAGTACTTC. Its translation is CASSFFSGHPYEQYF.

This sequence joins TRBV6-2 or TRBV6-3 and TRBJ1-1; 8 bases align to TRBD1. Germline-derived CDR1 and CDR2 are MNHEY and SVGEGT. The CDR3 is 13 residues long. Germline trimming cut 3 bases from V and 7 bases from J; bases unmatched to any gene: 4. The chain's CDR3 is CASSYIGTGEAFF. Written as DNA, the CDR3 is TGTGCCAGCAGTTATATTGGGACAGGTGAAGCTTTCTTT.

The J gene is TRBJ1-2, the V gene TRBV5-1, with D maybe TRBD1 (5 bases). The CDR3 is 14 amino acids. V was shortened by 7 bases and J by 0 bases, with 13 bases between the two germline ends. From germline, CDR1 is SGHRS and CDR2 YFSETQ. The CDR3 region has the DNA TGCGCCAGCCAGCCTACAGGAGCTAACTATGGCTACACCTTC. This codes for CASQPTGANYGYTF.

This chain uses TRBV12-3 or TRBV12-4 with TRBJ1-6; D not certain. The CDR3 totals 13 residues. V shed 2 bases and J shed 9 bases, with 8 bases lying between them. The CDR3 DNA is TGTGCCAGCAGTTTAAGGGAGTCTTCACCCCTCCACTTT. This codes for CASSLRESSPLHF.

The table lists this clone with a count of one. J is TRBJ1-1 and V is TRBV6-1, with TRBD1 identical over 7 bases. With V trimmed by 2 bases and J by 6 bases, 6 bases remained unmatched. This CDR3 has 14 residues. From germline, CDR1 is MNHNS and CDR2 SASEGT. The CDR3 sequence: CASSEYRQGAEAFF. The CDR3 DNA follows: TGTGCCAGCAGTGAATACCGACAGGGCGCTGAAGCTTTCTTT.

The V call is TRBV29-1, the J call TRBJ2-3, with D maybe TRBD1 (5 bases). V dropped 7 bases and J dropped 3 bases, with 14 bases sitting between them. The CDR3 totals 13 residues. Looked up from germline, CDR1 is SQVTM and CDR2 is ANQGSEA. CDR3 protein: CSGKGRATDTQYF. CDR3 sequence (DNA): TGCAGCGGGAAGGGCAGGGCAACAGATACGCAGTATTTT.

The rearrangement uses TRBV3-1 (or the pseudogene TRBV3-2) and TRBJ2-2, with TRBD1 matching over 8 bases. The CDR3 has 15 amino acids. Looked up from germline, CDR1 is LGHDT and CDR2 is YNNKEL (reference sequence). Losses at the gene ends were 6 bases for V and 2 bases for J; bases not matched to a gene: 5. In DNA form, the CDR3 reads TGTGCCAGCAGTCAATCAGGGGGCAACACCGGGGAGCTGTTTTTT. Amino acids: CASSQSGGNTGELFF.

V is TRBV19 and J is TRBJ1-1; 7 nucleotides align to TRBD1. CDR3 length equals 16 residues. V gave up 8 bases and J gave up 0 bases; unmatched junction bases: 12. Germline V lookup: CDR1 LNHDA, CDR2 SQIVND (reference sequence). In nucleotides, the CDR3 is TGTGCCAGTGAGGACAGGCTCAGGAGAATGAACACTGAAGCTTTCTTT. Amino acids: CASEDRLRRMNTEAFF.

This chain links TRBV6-5 with TRBJ1-5; no reliable D call. The CDR3 runs to 15 residues. The germline CDR1 and CDR2 sequences are MNHEY and SVGAGI. The V end lost 6 bases, the J end lost 0 bases, and 12 bases lay between the germline ends. Here the CDR3 reads CASSTTVNSNQPQHF. In DNA, the CDR3 is TGTGCCAGCAGCACCACAGTGAATAGCAATCAGCCCCAGCATTTT.

V is TRBV29-1 and J is TRBJ2-3; D perhaps matches TRBD2 (5 bases). CDR1 SQVTM and CDR2 ANQGSEA come from the germline V gene. Trimming stripped 4 bases from V and 4 bases from J, with 12 bases between. CDR3 length: 13 residues. CDR3 DNA: TGCAGCGTTGCTGAGGGATCCCCAGATACGCAGTATTTT. Translation gives CSVAEGSPDTQYF.

This clone was detected ten times or more. The chain couples TRBV2 to TRBJ1-3; D call uncertain. V was shortened by 0 bases and J by 0 bases, with 9 bases between the two germline ends. Germline CDR1 SNHLY, CDR2 FYNNEI. The CDR3 covers 16 residues. The CDR3 region has the DNA TGTGCCAGCAGTGAAGCGGCAGTTCGCTCTGGAAACACCATATATTTT. It specifies CASSEAAVRSGNTIYF.

The gene calls are TRBV6-6 and TRBJ1-2, with 7 bases that match TRBD1. The CDR3 totals 18 residues. Trimming cost V 5 bases and J 0 bases; bases outside gene matches: 15. Germline CDR1 reads MNHNY; CDR2 reads SVGAGI (reference sequence). CDR3 sequence: CASSPTPTGIGTNYGYTF. As DNA, the CDR3 is TGTGCCAGCAGTCCAACACCGACAGGGATCGGGACTAACTATGGCTACACCTTC.